This TCR beta chain was obtained from a study of T cell repertoires in aging, cancer and after chemotherapy. About this clonotype itself: Its antigen is not identified.

TRB rearrangements spanning V, D and J were amplified using mixed TRB-A/B primers. One entry per CDR3 protein results from TCRdb running MiXCR on the multiplex PCR reads. The table has about 13,000 distinct CDR3 sequences, roughly 35% seen once; the top ten hold 6.6%. The CDR3 has 11 residues. Trimming shortened V by 4 bases and J by 7 bases, and 10 bases separated the two germline ends. The germline V gene has CDR1 GTSNPN and CDR2 SVGIG (reference sequence). General study points: Rebound thymic output was suggested by rising median generation probability during chemotherapy in each cancer cohort. Loss of evenness, beyond lost richness, contributed to age-related TCR diversity decline in cancer patients.

TCR beta rearrangements were amplified from peripheral blood genomic DNA. This rearrangement joins TRBV30 to TRBJ1-1; no reliable D call. The source material was blood. This sequence originates from a human donor in good health. The donor label of this sample is uncertain. The CDR3 nucleotides read TGTGCCTGGAACAGTGGATTTGAAGCTTTCTTT. Translated: CAWNSGFEAFF.